Detailed here is one TCR beta chain. This record comes from a study of blood T cell repertoires in COVID-19. The overall study: T cells, B-cell-depleted T cells, or PBMCs supplied cDNA or gDNA.

In terms of age and location, participants ranged from roughly 18 to 90 years and lived in about 25 US areas. Cohort placement rested on clinical history that participants reported themselves. CDR3 length: 13 residues. The J segment lost 6 bases and the V segment lost 7 bases, leaving 10 bases of the junction unmatched. Germline V gene lookup returns CDR1 SQVTM and CDR2 ANQGSEA. Under the authors' procedure: Nucleated cell number was recorded as an estimate derived from reference gene primer amplification. Data came from immunoSEQ multiplex PCR; TCRdb stores just in-frame clones and leaves some out. V and J calls and clone size are as listed in that table; D and trimming were resolved from the DNA. Counted here are 300,000 to 400,000 clones, 85% to 90% occurring once; the ten biggest clones make up approximately 0.96%.

The chain couples TRBV29-1 to TRBJ1-2; 8 bases fit TRBD1. This sequence was found in a woman aged 25 to 39 with acute COVID-19. Material: PBMCs or T cells enriched from blood (not recorded which). DNA for the CDR3: TGCAGCGGAGGACAGGGATCCGGGGATGGCTACACCTTC. It translates to CSGGQGSGDGYTF.